Presented here are 22 T cell receptor beta chains from one specimen sequenced in a study of CD8+ T cells in alopecia areata. It was for roughly five patients that CD4+ cells were sorted into CD25+CD127- cells. RNA, once extracted, was reverse transcribed into cDNA for use as the sequencing template. Profiling relied on immunoSEQ multiplex PCR, and the TCRdb table lists in-frame clones only, not all of them. This sample yields around 35,000 clones, of which around half are seen a single time; under 2% belongs to the top ten. The sample consisted of CD4+ Tregs sorted from blood. The receptor set was obtained from a human donor with alopecia areata.

This chain uses TRBV14 with TRBJ2-1; TRBD1 might be the D (5 bases). The V end lost 4 bases, the J end lost 1 base, and 17 bases lay between the germline ends. Germline-derived CDR1 and CDR2 are SGHDN and FVKESK. This CDR3 has 17 amino acids. The CDR3, as DNA: TGTGCCAGCAGCCTTCGTCTACAGGCAATGTCCTACAATGAGCAGTTCTTC. As protein: CASSLRLQAMSYNEQFF.

CDR3 sequence (DNA): TGCGCCAGCAGCCAAAGTATACACGGAACTAGTGGCTACACCTTC. Translated, it gives CASSQSIHGTSGYTF. The V and J genes are TRBV4-1 and TRBJ1-2; D remains ambiguous. V lost 2 bases and J lost 7, with 17 bases in between. The CDR3 runs to 15 residues. Germline CDR1 is MGHRA and CDR2 is YSYEKL.

This sequence joins TRBV6-1 and TRBJ1-1; TRBD1 agrees at 7 bases. There are 14 residues in the CDR3. V lost 5 bases and J lost 4; bases outside the gene matches: 7. The germline gives CDR1 MNHNS, CDR2 SASEGT. The chain's CDR3 is CASSSDRVGTEAFF. CDR3 nucleotides: TGTGCCAGCAGTTCCGACAGGGTGGGCACTGAAGCTTTCTTT.

A few counts support this clone. The rearrangement uses TRBV5-4 and TRBJ2-3, with D perhaps TRBD2 (5 bases). Germline CDR1 SGHNT, CDR2 YYREEE (reference sequence). Trimming took off 2 bases at V and 2 bases at J, with 9 bases between the two ends. CDR3 length: 14 residues. CDR3 DNA: TGTGCCAGCAGCTTCCGGGGAAACACAGATACGCAGTATTTT. Protein: CASSFRGNTDTQYF.

The V and J genes are TRBV5-1 and TRBJ1-2, with D possibly matching TRBD1 (6 bases). V was cut by 0 bases and J by 2 bases, with 8 bases left in between. Germline values: CDR1 SGHRS, CDR2 YFSETQ. The length of the CDR3 is 14 residues. For the CDR3, the DNA is TGCGCCAGCAGCTTGGCGGGACAAAACTATGGCTACACCTTC. Translating gives CASSLAGQNYGYTF.

This clone was picked up a small number of times. The chain links TRBV7-9 to TRBJ2-5; TRBD2 matches at 14 bases. CDR3 size: 16 residues. Germline V CDR1 and CDR2: SEHNR, FQNEAQ (reference sequence). With V trimmed by 5 bases and J by 2 bases, 4 bases remained unmatched. CDR3 in amino acids: CASSQGLAGVQETQYF. CDR3 in DNA: TGTGCCAGCAGCCAGGGACTAGCGGGGGTACAAGAGACCCAGTACTTC.

This clone has a handful of counts. This chain joins TRBV6-6 and TRBJ2-5; the D is unclear. This CDR3 contains 11 residues. The germline CDR1 and CDR2 sequences are MNHNY and SVGAGI (reference sequence). Trimming removed 10 bases at V and 3 bases at J, with 9 bases between. The CDR3 sequence is CATQREETQYF. The CDR3 nucleotides are TGTGCCACCCAGAGAGAAGAGACCCAGTACTTC.

The rearrangement joins TRBV20-1 to TRBJ2-5; D is undetermined. CDR1 is DFQATT and CDR2 is SNEGSKA in the germline V gene (reference sequence). The CDR3 loop spans 11 amino acids. Trimming took 2 bases from V and 0 from J, leaving 1 base between them. The CDR3 DNA follows: TGCAGTGCTAGACACCAAGAGACCCAGTACTTC. Translated, it gives CSARHQETQYF.

The sample holds a few counts of this clone. The rearrangement joins TRBV7-2 to TRBJ2-4; D might be TRBD1 (5 bases). The CDR3 contains 14 residues. Trimming shortened V by 1 base and J by 8 bases, and 12 bases separated the two germline ends. CDR1 and CDR2 (germline): SGHTA, FQGNSA. The CDR3 reads CASSLDSLGDIQYF. The CDR3 region has the DNA TGTGCCAGCAGCTTAGACAGCTTAGGGGACATTCAGTACTTC.

The J gene is TRBJ2-7, the V gene TRBV5-4; a weak D match, TRBD1 (6 bases). CDR3 length equals 13 residues. V lost 0 bases and J 6 bases, leaving 10 bases between the germline ends. The germline V gene encodes CDR1 SGHNT and CDR2 YYREEE (reference sequence). The DNA for the CDR3 is TGTGCCAGCAGCTTGGAAGGGGGTTCCGAGCAGTACTTC. Protein: CASSLEGGSEQYF. Full variable domain (remainder filled in from reference TRBV5-4 and TRBJ2-7): ETGVTQSPTHLIKTRGQQVTLRCSSQSGHNTVSWYQQALGQGPQFIFQYYREEENGRGNFPPRFSGLQFPNYSSELNVNALELDDSALYLCASSLEGGSEQYFGPGTRLTVT.

V and J are TRBV29-1 and TRBJ2-7; a possible D gene is TRBD1 (6 bases). Germline lookup yields CDR1 SQVTM and CDR2 ANQGSEA. Trimming removed 6 bases at V and 5 bases at J, with 17 bases between. CDR3 length: 13 residues. CDR3 residues: CSVDRKDWDEQYF. The CDR3 DNA is TGCAGCGTAGACAGGAAGGATTGGGACGAGCAGTACTTC.

V and J are TRBV4-2 and TRBJ2-1, with 8 bases fitting TRBD2. CDR3 size: 15 residues. The germline CDR1 and CDR2 sequences are LGHNA and YNFKEQ. The ends lost 6 bases at V and 9 bases at J; junction bases unmatched: 13. The CDR3 sequence is CASSTGTRMPPEQFF. The CDR3 coding sequence is TGTGCCAGCAGTACCGGGACTAGGATGCCTCCTGAGCAGTTCTTC.

This clone showed up just a few times. This chain links TRBV4-3 with TRBJ1-4, with 8 bases identical to TRBD1. The V segment lost 2 bases and the J segment 4 bases; nucleotides outside the gene matches: 3. Germline V gene lookup returns CDR1 LGHNA and CDR2 YSLEER. This CDR3 has 15 residues. DNA for the CDR3: TGCGCCAGCAGCCAAAGGACAGGGTATAATGAAAAACTGTTTTTT. It encodes CASSQRTGYNEKLFF.

J is TRBJ1-2 and V is TRBV7-2; the D gene is possibly TRBD1 (6 bases). V dropped 5 bases and J dropped 7 bases, with 11 bases sitting between them. Germline CDR1 and CDR2: SGHTA and FQGNSA. The length of the CDR3 is 12 residues. CDR3 sequence reads: CASSRTGFGYTF. CDR3 DNA: TGTGCCAGCAGCCGAACAGGGTTTGGCTACACCTTC. Using reference TRBV7-2 and TRBJ1-2 for the parts outside the CDR3, the full variable domain is GAGVSQSPSNKVTEKGKDVELRCDPISGHTALYWYRQSLGQGLEFLIYFQGNSAPDKSGLPSDRFSAERTGGSVSTLTIQRTQQEDSAVYLCASSRTGFGYTFGSGTRLTVV.

This clone was observed a handful of times. The chain joins TRBV6-1 to TRBJ1-1; D not certain. The CDR3 runs 13 residues. The V gene lost 3 bases and the J gene lost 11 bases, with 16 bases spanning the gap. The germline V gene has CDR1 MNHNS and CDR2 SASEGT. CDR3 residues: CASSDGQHDRAFF. The DNA for the CDR3 is TGTGCCAGCAGTGATGGGCAGCATGATAGGGCTTTCTTT.

This clone was seen a few times. The V gene is TRBV19, the J gene TRBJ1-5; D remains ambiguous. CDR3 length: 18 residues. V was pared by 6 bases and J by 0 bases, with 21 bases between. The germline gives CDR1 LNHDA, CDR2 SQIVND (reference sequence). DNA of the CDR3: TGTGCCAGTAGCAGCAGGAATCATCTCAAAATTAGCAATCAGCCCCAGCATTTT. This encodes CASSSRNHLKISNQPQHF.

CDR3 sequence: CASSLWDRAYEQYF. For the CDR3, the DNA is TGTGCCAGCAGCTTGTGGGACAGAGCCTACGAGCAGTACTTC. This rearrangement joins TRBV7-9 to TRBJ2-7; 7 bases fit TRBD1. CDR3 size: 14 residues. Germline CDR1 and CDR2: SEHNR and FQNEAQ (reference sequence). Trimming cost V 3 bases and J 2 bases; bases outside gene matches: 4.

The rearrangement uses TRBV5-4 and TRBJ2-6; maybe TRBD1 (6 bases). Trimming left V 2 bases short and J 4 bases short, with 10 bases between. The CDR3 extends over 15 amino acids. CDR1 SGHNT and CDR2 YYREEE come from the germline V gene (reference sequence). This CDR3 is CASSLSGVGANVLTF. The CDR3 bases are TGTGCCAGCAGCTTATCAGGGGTGGGGGCCAACGTCCTGACTTTC.

The chain links TRBV5-1 to TRBJ1-5; D is unclear. The CDR3 covers 13 residues. Between the trimmed V and J ends, which lost 2 bases and 4 bases, there was a span of 7 bases. CDR1 and CDR2 from the germline V gene are SGHRS and YFSETQ. The DNA for the CDR3 is TGCGCCAGCAGCTTATCAGATAATCAGCCCCAGCATTTT. Its protein product is CASSLSDNQPQHF.

V usage is TRBV6-5 and J usage is TRBJ2-7; maybe TRBD2 (5 bases). This CDR3 has 14 amino acids. The V gene lost 7 bases and the J gene lost 2 bases, with 15 bases spanning the gap. Looked up from germline, CDR1 is MNHEY and CDR2 is SVGAGI. The CDR3 sequence: CASKRAGQTYEQYF. CDR3 nucleotides: TGTGCCAGCAAGAGGGCAGGTCAAACCTACGAGCAGTACTTC.

The chain carries TRBV19 and TRBJ2-4; TRBD1 aligns across 9 bases. The CDR3 spans 13 residues. J gave up 8 bases and V 5 bases, and 4 bases lay outside the gene matches. Germline V CDR1 and CDR2: LNHDA, SQIVND (reference sequence). The CDR3 nucleotides read TGTGCCAGTAGTCGGGGACAGGGAGACATTCAGTACTTC. This encodes CASSRGQGDIQYF.

This rearrangement joins TRBV5-1 to TRBJ1-2; 7 bases agree with TRBD1. Looked up from germline, CDR1 is SGHRS and CDR2 is YFSETQ. The CDR3 has 13 amino acids. V shed 5 bases and J 8 bases; nucleotides not matched to a gene: 9. The CDR3 sequence is CASSRTGDIGYTF. CDR3 bases: TGCGCCAGCAGTAGGACAGGCGATATAGGCTACACCTTC.